The present T cell receptor beta chain was sequenced within a study of neurological immune-mediated disorders. Overall study context: There were around 35 multiple sclerosis patients; roughly 30 were relapsing-remitting and 3 were secondary progressive. Overall study findings and caveats: Any association between clinical or MRI features and the multiple sclerosis repertoire cluster was absent.

The table lists this clonotype with many counts. Antigen unknown. The length of the CDR3 is 17 residues. Trimming removed 0 bases from V and 5 bases from J, with 16 bases in between. Germline CDR1 and CDR2: MGHRA and YSYEKL. Synthesis of cDNA was carried out by template-switch 5'RACE. The reaction used 10-nucleotide random UMIs. TCRdb re-called the 5' RACE reads with MiXCR, one entry per CDR3 protein. Altogether fewer than 50,000 distinct CDR3 sequences are present, 2.5% being singletons, with the ten largest covering approximately 12%. The gene calls are TRBV4-1 and TRBJ1-4; D is perhaps TRBD1 (6 bases). This receptor was taken from a man younger than 40 with multiple sclerosis. The sample taken for sequencing was PBMCs. The CDR3 DNA is TGCGCCAGCAGCCAAGACTTCGCCAGGGGACACAATGAAAAACTGTTTTTT. It codes for CASSQDFARGHNEKLFF.